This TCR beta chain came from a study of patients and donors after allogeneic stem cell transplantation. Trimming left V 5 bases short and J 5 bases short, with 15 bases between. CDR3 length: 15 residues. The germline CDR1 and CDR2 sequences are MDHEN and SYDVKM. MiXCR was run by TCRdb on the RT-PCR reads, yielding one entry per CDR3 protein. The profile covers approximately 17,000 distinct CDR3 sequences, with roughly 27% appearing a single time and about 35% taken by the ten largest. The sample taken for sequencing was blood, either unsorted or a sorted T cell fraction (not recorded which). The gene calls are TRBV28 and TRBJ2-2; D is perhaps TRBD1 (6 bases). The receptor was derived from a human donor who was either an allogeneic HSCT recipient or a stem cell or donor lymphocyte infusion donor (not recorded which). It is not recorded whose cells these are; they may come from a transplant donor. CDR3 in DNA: TGTGCCAGCAGTCTAGGGGACACCCGAACCGGGGAGCTGTTTTTT. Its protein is CASSLGDTRTGELFF.